Presented here are 21 T cell receptor beta chains from one specimen sequenced in a study of vaccination effects on CD4 cells after COVID-19 (dated by TCRdb to the early 2020s). These receptors' targets are unknown. After about 10 days of culture, CD4+ T cells were isolated with the EasySep CD4+ T cell isolation kit. Each participant received two doses of an mRNA SARS-CoV-2 vaccine, either BNT162b2 or mRNA-1273. Receptors were amplified or captured by the immunoSEQ multiplex PCR assay. The table comes from immuneACCESS by way of TCRdb, which keeps in-frame sequences with V and J called. Part of the clones is missing from these tables; in studies checked, under half for an unresolved V gene and the rest for unknown reasons. Here the sample has some 70,000 clones; over 75% occur a single time. The ten largest clones add up to over 2% of the sample. Here the sequenced sample was CD4+ T cells from PBMCs cultured without peptide, taken after COVID-19 vaccination. The receptor source for this set is a human donor who received a COVID-19 vaccine.

The rearrangement joins TRBV5-5 to TRBJ1-2; D uncertain. V shed 1 base and J shed 4 bases, with 17 bases lying between them. Germline-derived CDR1 and CDR2 are SGHKS and YYEKEE (reference sequence). The CDR3 runs 16 residues. CDR3 bases: TGTGCCAGCAGCTTGAGAGCAGCAGGAAATTTCTATGGCTACACCTTC. Protein: CASSLRAAGNFYGYTF.

This clone was counted once. The genes are TRBV18 and TRBJ2-5; D possibly uses TRBD1 or TRBD2 (5 bases each). This CDR3 spans 14 amino acids. Germline V CDR1 and CDR2: KGHSH, LQKENI. Trimming removed 3 bases from V and 9 bases from J, with 17 bases in between. The CDR3 region is CASSPVQGDGAQYF. Here the CDR3 DNA reads TGTGCCAGCTCACCGGTACAAGGGGACGGGGCCCAGTACTTC. Complete variable domain (other parts from reference TRBV18 and TRBJ2-5): NAGVMQNPRHLVRRRGQEARLRCSPMKGHSHVYWYRQLPEEGLKFMVYLQKENIIDESGMPKERFSAEFPKEGPSILRIQQVVRGDSAAYFCASSPVQGDGAQYFGPGTRLLVL.

This sequence joins TRBV6-5 and TRBJ1-2, with 7 bases lining up with TRBD1. CDR1 and CDR2 (germline): MNHEY, SVGAGI. V was pared by 2 bases and J by 8 bases, with 5 bases of the junction left unmatched. The CDR3 spans 13 residues. The CDR3 DNA sequence: TGTGCCAGCAGTTACACCCGGGACAGAGGCTACACCTTC. Its protein product is CASSYTRDRGYTF.

The chain recombines TRBV6-2 or TRBV6-3 with TRBJ2-5; D not resolved. The germline V gene has CDR1 MNHEY and CDR2 SVGEGT. There are 14 residues in the CDR3. V dropped 2 bases and J dropped 0 bases, with 7 bases sitting between them. The CDR3 sequence is CASSYVSYQETQYF. The CDR3 bases are TGTGCCAGCAGTTACGTTTCATACCAAGAGACCCAGTACTTC.

This clone was picked up a small number of times. This sequence joins TRBV2 and TRBJ1-1; maybe TRBD1 (5 bases). The CDR3 extends over 14 amino acids. Looked up from germline, CDR1 is SNHLY and CDR2 is FYNNEI. Trimming removed 4 bases from V and 5 bases from J, with 14 bases in between. This CDR3 reads CASSVVGGVTEAFF. The CDR3 DNA follows: TGTGCCAGCAGTGTGGTTGGGGGAGTGACTGAAGCTTTCTTT.

The chain joins TRBV5-4 to TRBJ1-5; D unresolved. The V gene's germline CDR1 is SGHNT and CDR2 YYREEE (reference sequence). V dropped 4 bases and J dropped 7 bases, with 9 bases sitting between them. There are 12 residues in the CDR3. The CDR3, as DNA: TGTGCCAGCAGCGATGGGCCCCAGCCCCAGCATTTT. This sequence encodes CASSDGPQPQHF.

V usage is TRBV2 and J usage is TRBJ1-1; possible D gene TRBD1, 5 bases. V lost 7 bases and J lost 2, with 14 bases in between. The CDR3 is 14 residues long. Per the germline V gene, CDR1 is SNHLY and CDR2 is FYNNEI. The CDR3 loop reads CASKTDILNTEAFF. CDR3 DNA: TGTGCCAGCAAGACAGATATACTTAACACTGAAGCTTTCTTT.

J is TRBJ2-1 and V is TRBV15, with TRBD1 matching 7 bases. This CDR3 has 15 amino acids. From germline, CDR1 is LNHNV and CDR2 YYDKDF (reference sequence). J was trimmed by 9 bases and V by 0 bases; bases with no gene match: 8. The CDR3 sequence is CATSRDQDRVSEQFF. The CDR3 DNA sequence: TGTGCCACCAGCAGAGATCAAGACAGGGTGAGTGAGCAGTTCTTC.

The chain combines TRBV6-5 with TRBJ2-5; no firm D call. The V end was cut by 8 bases, the J end by 1 base, with 11 bases between. CDR3 size: 13 residues. Germline CDR1 is MNHEY and CDR2 is SVGAGI. This chain's CDR3 is CASFSPGQETQYF. The CDR3 coding sequence is TGTGCCAGCTTCAGCCCGGGCCAAGAGACCCAGTACTTC.

The rearrangement links TRBV2 to TRBJ1-2; TRBD1 matches 7 bases. Germline lookup yields CDR1 SNHLY and CDR2 FYNNEI. V trimming: 5 bases; J trimming: 7 bases; junction bases outside the gene matches: 4. This CDR3 is built from 12 residues. The CDR3 nucleotides are TGTGCCAGCAGTCTGGCAGGGGGTGGCTACACCTTC. It yields the protein CASSLAGGGYTF.

This clone was detected only once. The V and J genes are TRBV28 and TRBJ1-3, with 7 bases identical to TRBD1. The CDR3 extends over 14 amino acids. J lost 1 base, V lost 10 bases, and 7 bases had no gene match. Looked up from germline, CDR1 is MDHEN and CDR2 is SYDVKM. The DNA for the CDR3 is TGTGCCATCCAATCAGGGGGTTCTGGAAACACCATATATTTT. Translating it yields CAIQSGGSGNTIYF.

This clone was counted once. The gene calls are TRBV18 and TRBJ2-1, with 7 bases matching TRBD2. The length of the CDR3 is 16 residues. Germline CDR1 and CDR2: KGHSH and LQKENI. V lost 0 bases to trimming and J lost 4 bases; unmatched junction nucleotides: 6. CDR3: CASSPPLLANYNEQFF. In DNA form, the CDR3 reads TGTGCCAGCTCACCACCGTTACTAGCGAATTACAATGAGCAGTTCTTC.

The V gene is TRBV29-1, the J gene TRBJ1-1, with 8 bases aligning to TRBD1. Germline CDR1 is SQVTM and CDR2 is ANQGSEA. V lost 6 bases and J lost 6; bases outside the gene matches: 6. The CDR3 is 12 amino acids. For the CDR3, the DNA is TGCAGCGTGGATAACAGGGGGGCTGAAGCTTTCTTT. The encoded protein is CSVDNRGAEAFF.

The chain has TRBV6-5 and TRBJ2-7, with TRBD1 matching 7 bases. Trimming took 5 bases from V and 3 from J; bases not matched to a gene: 4. Germline V gene lookup returns CDR1 MNHEY and CDR2 SVGAGI. The CDR3 covers 13 residues. This CDR3 is CASSRQGYYEQYV. In DNA form, the CDR3 reads TGTGCCAGCAGTAGACAGGGTTACTACGAGCAGTACGTC.

This clone was seen a handful of times. The chain links TRBV19 to TRBJ2-2; TRBD2 agrees at 8 bases. Germline V lookup: CDR1 LNHDA, CDR2 SQIVND (reference sequence). The CDR3 sequence is 18 residues long. The trim removed 6 bases at V and 1 base at J, leaving 13 bases unmatched. CDR3 sequence: CASSPIPGREGNTGELFF. The CDR3 DNA is TGTGCCAGTAGCCCAATCCCCGGGAGGGAAGGGAACACCGGGGAGCTGTTTTTT.

This clone was seen a few times. V is TRBV24-1 and J is TRBJ2-2, with 9 bases fitting TRBD1. CDR3 size: 17 residues. CDR1 is KGHDR and CDR2 is SFDVKD in the germline V gene. Unmatched junction bases numbered 8, after V lost 1 base and J lost 6 bases. The CDR3 is CATSDFVRTGESGELFF. In DNA, the CDR3 is TGTGCCACCAGTGATTTTGTCCGGACAGGGGAATCCGGGGAGCTGTTTTTT.

The chain uses TRBV6-2 or TRBV6-3 and TRBJ1-1, with D possibly TRBD1 on 5 matching bases. This CDR3 is 15 amino acids long. Germline V gene sequence: CDR1 MNHEY, CDR2 SVGEGT. V shed 5 bases and J shed 5 bases, with 18 bases lying between them. For the CDR3, the DNA is TGTGCCAGCAGTAGTTTGGGAGCCAGGGAGACTGAAGCTTTCTTT. Its translation is CASSSLGARETEAFF.

The count of this clone is one. This chain connects TRBV5-1 to TRBJ1-6, with a possible D match to TRBD1 (6 bases). CDR1 is SGHRS and CDR2 is YFSETQ in the germline V gene. This CDR3 comprises 16 residues. V was trimmed by 4 bases and J by 7 bases, leaving 18 bases between them. The CDR3 loop is CASSPGLGGLNSPLHF. In DNA form, the CDR3 reads TGCGCCAGCAGCCCGGGACTGGGGGGCTTAAATTCACCCCTCCACTTT.

This clone was seen only a few times. The CDR3 region is CASSVEGLGNTIYF. DNA for the CDR3: TGTGCCAGCAGCGTAGAAGGTTTAGGAAACACCATATATTTT. The rearrangement uses TRBV9 and TRBJ1-3; no reliable D call. The germline gives CDR1 SGDLS, CDR2 YYNGEE. Trimming stripped 0 bases from V and 4 bases from J, with 8 bases between. There are 14 residues in the CDR3.

The chain has TRBV7-2 and TRBJ2-6, with D tentatively TRBD1 (5 bases). V lost 6 bases and J 4 bases, leaving 10 bases between the germline ends. CDR3 size: 14 residues. Germline values: CDR1 SGHTA, CDR2 FQGNSA. CDR3 in amino acids: CASSQSGGANVLTF. CDR3 bases: TGTGCCAGCAGTCAATCAGGGGGGGCCAACGTCCTGACTTTC.

The chain has TRBV9 and TRBJ2-5; D is perhaps TRBD1 (8 bases). Germline V gene data show CDR1 as SGDLS and CDR2 as YYNGEE. With 7 bases removed from V and 3 bases from J, the gap between germline ends came to 16 bases. CDR3 length: 14 amino acids. CDR3 amino acids: CASAGGTGEETQYF. The CDR3 DNA sequence: TGTGCCAGCGCCGGGGGGACAGGAGAAGAGACCCAGTACTTC.